This T cell receptor beta chain emerged from a study of blood T cells in healthy people across ages. CDR3 length: 17 amino acids. With 0 bases removed from V and 2 bases from J, the gap between germline ends came to 17 bases. The germline CDR1 and CDR2 sequences are SGHRS and YFSETQ. This clonotype was counted only a few times. The authors ran a second PCR of about 7 to 11 cycles using a sample-barcoded 5' primer and a J-beta primer mix. Tagging of each cDNA molecule was performed by a template-switch adaptor with 12 random nucleotides. TCRdb re-analysed the 5' RACE reads in MiXCR, keeping a single row per CDR3 protein. The sample lists roughly 800,000 distinct CDR3 sequences, 55% to 70% occurring once.

The sequenced sample consisted of blood. The origin of this receptor is a man younger than 40 in good health. The J gene is TRBJ1-2, the V gene TRBV5-1; D gene unclear. The CDR3: CASSLEYRVAMNYGYTF. DNA of the CDR3: TGCGCCAGCAGCTTGGAATATAGGGTCGCTATGAACTATGGCTACACCTTC.